This T cell receptor (beta chain) was recovered during a study of STAT5B mutations in CD4+ large granular lymphocyte leukemia (dated by TCRdb to the early 2020s). At the level of the whole study: Among healthy controls, the CDR3 'QG' motif was associated with a particular HLA allele. TCRbeta repertoires of CD4+ T-cell large granular lymphocyte leukemia patients were compared with those of healthy blood donors. The purity of purified fractions was confirmed by flow cytometry on FACSCanto II or FACSVerse to exceed 95% among lymphocytes.

TCRbeta rearrangements were sequenced from genomic DNA using the immunoSEQ assay at survey resolution. The original methods were these. In the TCR sequencing data, the smallest productive clonotype frequency that could be detected was 2.59 x 10-5. Only productive TCRbeta rearrangements, defined as complete and in-frame sequences, were included in the analyses. Clonality for each sample was calculated as Simpson clonality in the immunoSEQ Analyzer version 3.0. Based on frequency, clones were grouped as very rare, small, medium, large (1-20%) or hyperexpanded (>20%). Generation probabilities were estimated with OLGA 1.2.3, V-gene circos plots were made with VDJtools, specificities were searched in VDJdb, and CDR3 motifs were identified with GLIPH. As stored in TCRdb, this immuneACCESS dataset retains in-frame rearrangements with V and J assigned. A fraction of the clones does not appear; measured against another copy, unresolved V genes explain less than half of the discrepancy, and the remainder lacks a known reason. V and J calls and clone size are as listed in that table; D and trimming were resolved from the DNA. The sample table lists 35,000 to 40,000 clones, around 72% of them with a count of one. Approximately 0.6% of the sample belongs to the ten largest clones.

The CDR3 contains 15 residues, cysteine and phenylalanine counted. Kept here is only the CDR3 DNA, which spans 45 bases and is read in frame from base 1. Reading the germline V gene gives CDR1 SGHRS and CDR2 YFSETQ. V lost 3 bases and J lost 3 bases; the stretch between them is 15 bases long. This clone was detected a few times. Its target antigen remains unknown. Nothing much larger sits one base from this clone, and base qualities are not available. The healthy control group was made up of around 34 blood donors, and the Finnish Red Cross blood service supplied their buffy coats. All TCR-sequenced material derived from peripheral blood: patient blood samples and healthy donor buffy coats. Peripheral blood mononuclear cells were isolated by Ficoll-Hypaque gradient centrifugation. Magnetic purification was used to isolate CD4+ cells from the buffy coats of the healthy controls. The Gentra Puregene Cell and Tissue kit was used for genomic DNA extraction, and quantification was performed on a Qubit 2.0 fluorometer.

Overall study outcomes, separate from this receptor: Compared with healthy CD4+ repertoires, CD4-sorted patient repertoires appeared more clonal, and this difference remained even after the putative leukemic clones were removed. Enrichment of TRBV06-family usage was observed among the top patient clones (8/27) relative to healthy controls (2/35). Main leukemic clonotypes were private to each patient, although about 25% of the main leukemic clonotypes were found at low frequency in the non-leukemic repertoires of other patients. The data were not HLA-matched, and the higher clonality in CD4+ T-LGLL than in CD8+ T-LGLL could be due to the relatively small sample size.

Sequenced material: CD4+ T cells from blood buffy coats. This receptor was taken from a human donor in good health. Recombination connected TRBV5-1 to TRBJ1-2; a tentative D call is TRBD1 (5 bases match). The sequence in DNA is TGCGCCAGCAGCTCCGGAGGGACGGACCACTATGGCTACACCTTC. Its protein reads: CASSSGGTDHYGYTF.